This passage covers 31 T cell receptor beta chains from one sample sequenced in a study of T cell changes during pregnancy in multiple sclerosis. TCRdb keeps only in-frame clones here, not all; method: immunoSEQ multiplex PCR. The sample includes some 21,000 clones, around 81% seen only once; the top ten take approximately 15%. This material consisted of CD8+ T cells from peripheral blood mononuclear cells, taken in the first trimester of pregnancy. These receptors were taken from a female donor in good health, enrolled as a control in a pregnancy study.

This chain joins TRBV27 and TRBJ2-7; 8 bases agree with TRBD2. Per the germline V gene, CDR1 is MNHEY and CDR2 is SMNVEV (reference sequence). Trimming cost V 3 bases and J 3 bases; bases outside gene matches: 7. CDR3 length equals 15 residues. Written as DNA, the CDR3 is TGTGCCAGCAGTTTTGCCCCGGGGGGGAGCTACGAGCAGTACTTC. It is translated as CASSFAPGGSYEQYF.

This chain links TRBV13 with TRBJ2-1; D might be TRBD1 (5 bases). The CDR3 contains 17 residues. V lost 3 bases to trimming and J lost 0 bases, with 15 bases between them. Germline CDR1 is PRHDT and CDR2 is FYEKMQ (reference sequence). The CDR3 nucleotides read TGTGCCAGCAGCTTGACCTACAGGCGAAGCTCCTACAATGAGCAGTTCTTC. The encoded protein is CASSLTYRRSSYNEQFF.

As for this clone: Other DNA sequences within the sample encode an identical CDR3. The chain carries TRBV13 and TRBJ2-7; D unresolved. The V and J ends lost 5 bases and 4 bases respectively, with 12 bases between them. CDR1 and CDR2 from the germline V gene are PRHDT and FYEKMQ (reference sequence). The CDR3 runs to 13 residues. The CDR3 sequence is CASSEGGGYEQYF. The CDR3 coding sequence is TGTGCCAGCAGCGAAGGCGGTGGGTACGAGCAGTACTTC.

This chain joins TRBV7-8 and TRBJ2-5; no clear D gene. The CDR3 is made up of 15 amino acids. V was pared by 3 bases and J by 1 base, with 12 bases between. Germline V gene data show CDR1 as SGHVS and CDR2 as FQNEAQ. The CDR3 region is CASSFLNELQETQYF. CDR3 in DNA: TGTGCCAGCAGCTTCCTTAATGAGCTCCAAGAGACCCAGTACTTC.

The rearrangement links TRBV2 to TRBJ2-1, with 7 bases aligning to TRBD1. Germline CDR1 is SNHLY and CDR2 is FYNNEI. The V and J ends lost 3 bases and 5 bases, in that order; junction bases with no gene match: 7. This CDR3 has 15 residues. For the CDR3, the DNA is TGTGCCAGCAGTGATAACAGGGGCTCGCACAATGAGCAGTTCTTC. Protein sequence: CASSDNRGSHNEQFF. Complete variable domain (other parts from reference TRBV2 and TRBJ2-1): EPEVTQTPSHQVTQMGQEVILRCVPISNHLYFYWYRQILGQKVEFLVSFYNNEISEKSEIFDDQFSVERPDGSNFTLKIRSTKLEDSAMYFCASSDNRGSHNEQFFGPGTRLTVL.

J is TRBJ2-5 and V is TRBV6-1, with 8 bases matching TRBD2. Trimming at V came to 3 bases and at J to 5 bases, leaving 8 bases not matched to a gene. CDR1 and CDR2 from the germline V gene are MNHNS and SASEGT. The CDR3 has 15 residues. The CDR3 nucleotides read TGTGCCAGCAGTGAGTTAGCGGGAAGCGGGGAGACCCAGTACTTC. Residues: CASSELAGSGETQYF.

The J gene is TRBJ2-1, the V gene TRBV6-1, with TRBD1 identical over 10 bases. V gave up 4 bases and J gave up 8 bases; unmatched junction bases: 11. There are 16 residues in the CDR3. Germline V gene data show CDR1 as MNHNS and CDR2 as SASEGT. The CDR3 sequence is CASSGLPGQGFDEQFF. The CDR3 region has the DNA TGTGCCAGCAGTGGTCTTCCGGGACAGGGGTTCGATGAGCAGTTCTTC.

V is TRBV10-3 and J is TRBJ1-5, with D unclear. Trimming removed 0 bases at V and 3 bases at J, with 12 bases between. Germline V gene data show CDR1 as ENHRY and CDR2 as SYGVKD. This CDR3 is built from 16 residues. CDR3 DNA sequence: TGTGCCATCAGTGAGTCGACGACACATCCCAATCAGCCCCAGCATTTT. Residues: CAISESTTHPNQPQHF.

The chain employs TRBV7-3 and TRBJ2-5; 11 positions agree with TRBD2. J was trimmed by 1 base and V by 3 bases; bases with no gene match: 4. The germline V gene encodes CDR1 SGHTA and CDR2 FQGTGA. The CDR3 spans 16 residues. In DNA, the CDR3 is TGTGCCAGCAGCTTCTTACTAGCGGGAGTCCAAGAGACCCAGTACTTC. Encoded protein: CASSFLLAGVQETQYF.

CDR3 in DNA: TGCGCCAGCAGCCAAGAAGGAGGGGGCAGGTATGGCTACACCTTC. Translation: CASSQEGGGRYGYTF. The chain is built from TRBV4-1 and TRBJ1-2; 7 bases are shared with TRBD1. This CDR3 comprises 15 residues. V shed 0 bases, J shed 5 bases, and the junction held 6 bases outside the gene matches. The germline gives CDR1 MGHRA, CDR2 YSYEKL.

CDR3 amino acids: CASSLAGTYNEQFF. CDR3 sequence (DNA): TGTGCCAGCAGCTTAGCCGGGACCTACAATGAGCAGTTCTTC. The chain is built from TRBV7-9 and TRBJ2-1, with D possibly being TRBD2 (5 bases). CDR1 SEHNR and CDR2 FQNEAQ come from the germline V gene (reference sequence). This CDR3 has 14 amino acids. The germline V and J ends were trimmed by 0 bases and 2 bases, with 5 bases remaining between them. Based on the CDR3 plus reference TRBV7-9 and TRBJ2-1, the full variable domain is DTGVSQNPRHKITKRGQNVTFRCDPISEHNRLYWYRQTLGQGPEFLTYFQNEAQLEKSRLLSDRFSAERPKGSFSTLEIQRTEQGDSAMYLCASSLAGTYNEQFFGPGTRLTVL.

The chain recombines TRBV6-5 with TRBJ2-6; D gene uncertain. CDR3 length equals 15 residues. Germline V gene lookup returns CDR1 MNHEY and CDR2 SVGAGI. V was cut by 7 bases and J by 0 bases, with 10 bases left in between. CDR3 sequence reads: CASTSHLSGANVLTF. The CDR3 DNA sequence: TGTGCCAGCACCTCACACCTCTCTGGGGCCAACGTCCTGACTTTC.

The chain has TRBV4-1 and TRBJ2-1; possible D gene TRBD2, 6 bases. V gave up 1 base and J gave up 4 bases, with 11 bases separating them. CDR3 length: 15 residues. Per germline, CDR1 MGHRA and CDR2 YSYEKL. For the CDR3, the DNA is TGCGCCAGCAGCCAAGTCTCGGCGGGGTACAATGAGCAGTTCTTC. This gives the protein CASSQVSAGYNEQFF.

The genes are TRBV7-6 and TRBJ2-7, with D unclear. V was cut by 6 bases and J by 2 bases, with 11 bases left in between. The germline CDR1 and CDR2 sequences are SGHVS and FNYEAQ. CDR3 size: 13 residues. The CDR3 protein is CASSPDKTYEQYF. The CDR3 nucleotides read TGTGCCAGCAGTCCCGACAAAACCTACGAGCAGTACTTC.

J is TRBJ2-1 and V is TRBV7-8; D is perhaps TRBD2 (6 bases). This CDR3 comprises 18 residues. Germline CDR1 and CDR2: SGHVS and FQNEAQ. Trimming removed 1 base from V and 5 bases from J, with 21 bases in between. The CDR3 region has the DNA TGTGCCAGCAGCTTAGGGAGGCTCGGAGGGGTAATAGACAATGAGCAGTTCTTC. Amino acid sequence: CASSLGRLGGVIDNEQFF.

This chain uses TRBV4-1 with TRBJ2-7, with D perhaps matching TRBD1 (6 bases). The length of the CDR3 is 15 residues. The V end lost 2 bases, the J end lost 3 bases, and 14 bases lay between the germline ends. Germline assignment: CDR1 MGHRA and CDR2 YSYEKL. This CDR3 is CASSQQGLFGYEQYF. The CDR3 nucleotides are TGCGCCAGCAGCCAACAGGGGTTGTTCGGCTACGAGCAGTACTTC.

V is TRBV6-1 and J is TRBJ1-3; D gene unclear. Germline V gives CDR1 MNHNS, CDR2 SASEGT. The V and J ends lost 7 bases and 7 bases respectively, with 14 bases between them. The CDR3 covers 13 residues. CDR3 sequence (DNA): TGTGCCAGCAAGGCGTCCGAAGCGAACACCATATATTTT. Protein sequence: CASKASEANTIYF.

The chain joins TRBV30 to TRBJ2-7; D might be TRBD2 (6 bases). The CDR3 has 14 residues. Deletions cut 7 bases from V and 5 bases from J, with 21 bases between. Looked up from germline, CDR1 is GTSNPN and CDR2 is SVGIG (reference sequence). The CDR3 region has the DNA TGTGCCTCGTCTCTCGGCGGGGCACTCAACGAGCAGTACTTC. This encodes CASSLGGALNEQYF.

The rearrangement joins TRBV5-6 to TRBJ2-7; D is undetermined. The CDR3 extends over 12 amino acids. V lost 5 bases and J 0 bases, leaving 6 bases between the germline ends. Germline CDR1 is SGHDT and CDR2 is YYEEEE. The CDR3 is CASSYSSYEQYF. In nucleotides, the CDR3 is TGTGCCAGCAGTTATAGCTCCTACGAGCAGTACTTC.

This clone counts as medium-sized. The rearrangement links TRBV6-6 to TRBJ1-1, with TRBD1 as a possible D gene (6 bases). Looked up from germline, CDR1 is MNHNY and CDR2 is SVGAGI (reference sequence). V was clipped by 0 bases and J by 1 base, with 9 bases between them. CDR3 size: 15 residues. Here the CDR3 reads CASSYSEGENTEAFF. The DNA for the CDR3 is TGTGCCAGCAGTTACTCAGAGGGGGAGAACACTGAAGCTTTCTTT.

J is TRBJ1-1 and V is TRBV6-1; 9 nucleotides agree with TRBD1. This CDR3 spans 15 amino acids. In germline, CDR1 is MNHNS, CDR2 SASEGT. Trimming at V came to 10 bases and at J to 4 bases, leaving 13 bases not matched to a gene. CDR3 loop: CATRDREGGGTEAFF. The CDR3 coding sequence is TGTGCCACCCGGGACAGGGAGGGGGGGGGCACTGAAGCTTTCTTT.

This clone has a count of ten or more. The CDR3 loop reads CAWSYLAEETQYF. The CDR3 nucleotides are TGTGCCTGGAGTTATCTAGCGGAAGAGACCCAGTACTTC. V gene TRBV30 combines with J gene TRBJ2-5, with TRBD2 matching over 7 bases. CDR1 GTSNPN and CDR2 SVGIG come from the germline V gene (reference sequence). The CDR3 has 13 residues. With V trimmed by 2 bases and J by 3 bases, 3 bases remained unmatched.

The J gene is TRBJ2-1, the V gene TRBV4-1, with 10 bases matching TRBD2. CDR3 length equals 17 residues. J was trimmed by 5 bases and V by 4 bases; bases with no gene match: 11. Germline CDR1 MGHRA, CDR2 YSYEKL. The CDR3 loop reads CASSLKILAGYNNEQFF. CDR3 DNA sequence: TGCGCCAGCAGCCTCAAAATACTAGCGGGATACAACAATGAGCAGTTCTTC.

The V call is TRBV4-1, the J call TRBJ2-5; 12 bases match TRBD2. The CDR3 spans 16 residues. Germline V CDR1 and CDR2: MGHRA, YSYEKL. J lost 5 bases, V lost 4 bases, and 8 bases had no gene match. CDR3 sequence reads: CASSPNLLAGGETQYF. CDR3 coding DNA: TGCGCCAGCAGCCCAAACCTGCTAGCGGGGGGGGAGACCCAGTACTTC.

This rearrangement joins TRBV4-3 to TRBJ2-7; possible D gene TRBD1, 6 bases. This CDR3 has 18 residues. The V end lost 0 bases, the J end lost 2 bases, and 20 bases lay between the germline ends. Germline loops: CDR1 LGHNA, CDR2 YSLEER. The CDR3 region has the DNA TGCGCCAGCAGCCAAGAGGTCCAGGGGTTAAACGGCCCCTACGAGCAGTACTTC. Amino acids: CASSQEVQGLNGPYEQYF.

The DNA of the CDR3 is TGCAGCGTTGGCCCGGGAACTGAAGCTTTCTTT. Its protein is CSVGPGTEAFF. The genes are TRBV29-1 and TRBJ1-1; D gene uncertain. Germline loops: CDR1 SQVTM, CDR2 ANQGSEA. This CDR3 region has 11 residues. V was pared by 4 bases and J by 5 bases, with 8 bases between.

This chain connects TRBV6-5 to TRBJ2-7; no clear D gene. Germline lookup yields CDR1 MNHEY and CDR2 SVGAGI. The CDR3 runs 11 residues. The V and J ends lost 6 bases and 3 bases respectively, with 6 bases between them. The CDR3 bases are TGTGCCAGCAGAAGCGTCTACGAGCAGTACTTC. This encodes CASRSVYEQYF.

This clone was seen just once. A much larger clone is a single base away; this may be a read error. The sample holds other DNA sequences that translate to the same CDR3. The gene calls are TRBV6-1 and TRBJ2-5; 12 nucleotides agree with TRBD2. This CDR3 contains 15 residues. Per germline, CDR1 MNHNS and CDR2 SASEGT. With V trimmed by 2 bases and J by 4 bases, 2 bases remained unmatched. Here the CDR3 DNA reads TGTGCCAGCAGTGAACTAGCGGGGGGGCCAGAGACCCAGTACTTC. Translated, it gives CASSELAGGPETQYF.

The chain carries TRBV27 and TRBJ1-6; 8 bases are shared with TRBD1. Germline CDR1 reads MNHEY; CDR2 reads SMNVEV (reference sequence). This CDR3 comprises 17 residues. The ends lost 2 bases at V and 5 bases at J; junction bases unmatched: 8. CDR3 in DNA: TGTGCCAGCAGTTTACATGGGGACAGGTTAAATAATTCACCCCTCCACTTT. It codes for CASSLHGDRLNNSPLHF.

The V gene is TRBV9, the J gene TRBJ2-3; 9 bases agree with TRBD2. The germline CDR1 and CDR2 sequences are SGDLS and YYNGEE. The CDR3 has 18 residues. Unmatched junction bases numbered 15, after V lost 3 bases and J lost 4 bases. CDR3 nucleotide sequence: TGTGCCAGCAGCGGCCCGCCAGCGGGGGGAGGAAAGGCAGATACGCAGTATTTT. Protein sequence: CASSGPPAGGGKADTQYF.

This sequence joins TRBV15 and TRBJ2-3; tentative D call: TRBD1 (6 bases). V was clipped by 7 bases and J by 6 bases, with 14 bases between them. The CDR3 consists of 13 residues. In germline, CDR1 is LNHNV, CDR2 YYDKDF (reference sequence). CDR3 bases: TGTGCCACCATCAACACAGGGTCTGATACGCAGTATTTT. This sequence encodes CATINTGSDTQYF. Using reference TRBV15 and TRBJ2-3 for the parts outside the CDR3, the full variable domain is DAMVIQNPRYQVTQFGKPVTLSCSQTLNHNVMYWYQQKSSQAPKLLFHYYDKDFNNEADTPDNFQSRRPNTSFCFLDIRSPGLGDTAMYLCATINTGSDTQYFGPGTRLTVL.